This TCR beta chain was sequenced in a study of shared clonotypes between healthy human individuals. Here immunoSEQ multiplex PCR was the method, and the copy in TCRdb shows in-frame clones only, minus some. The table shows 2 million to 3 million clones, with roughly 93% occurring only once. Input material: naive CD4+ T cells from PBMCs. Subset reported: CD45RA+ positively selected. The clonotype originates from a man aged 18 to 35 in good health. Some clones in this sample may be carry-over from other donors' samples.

The CDR3 here is CSVEVWGGSTEAFF. The CDR3 nucleotides read TGCAGCGTTGAAGTCTGGGGCGGCAGCACTGAAGCTTTCTTT. The V gene is TRBV29-1, the J gene TRBJ1-1; perhaps TRBD1 as D (5 bases). The germline V and J ends were trimmed by 1 base and 4 bases, with 13 bases remaining between them. Germline-derived CDR1 and CDR2 are SQVTM and ANQGSEA. The CDR3 contains 14 residues.